This T cell receptor beta chain was sequenced for a study of T-cell memory formation after mild COVID-19. Overall study context: Most TCR clusters belonged to a single donor.

This CDR3 is built from 18 residues. V was pared by 5 bases and J by 6 bases, with 26 bases between. Germline CDR1 is SGHTA and CDR2 is FQGNSA. Study-level points and caveats: The pre-infection memory compartment contained some responding clones, suggesting cross-reactive memory joined.

5'RACE with constant-segment primers built TCRalpha and TCRbeta cDNA libraries with UMIs. TCRdb called the 5' RACE reads again in MiXCR, with one record for every CDR3 protein. Here the sample spans 350,000 to 500,000 distinct CDR3 sequences, roughly 18% being singletons. In its sample, this clonotype was seen a few times. Its target is unknown. The TCR was taken from a man between 18 and 29 years old who had mild COVID-19 (a few samples of this study predate the infection). Cell type and time point are not known. The chain carries TRBV7-2 and TRBJ2-1; possibly TRBD2 for D (7 bases). Material for sequencing was PBMCs or a T cell subset sorted from them (not recorded which). CDR3 DNA sequence: TGTGCCAGCAGCCCACCTGGGGCGGGGGCCGGCTTTGGCAATGAGCAGTTCTTC. Translation gives CASSPPGAGAGFGNEQFF. Together with reference TRBV7-2 and TRBJ2-1, the CDR3 gives the full variable domain: GAGVSQSPSNKVTEKGKDVELRCDPISGHTALYWYRQSLGQGLEFLIYFQGNSAPDKSGLPSDRFSAERTGGSVSTLTIQRTQQEDSAVYLCASSPPGAGAGFGNEQFFGPGTRLTVL.